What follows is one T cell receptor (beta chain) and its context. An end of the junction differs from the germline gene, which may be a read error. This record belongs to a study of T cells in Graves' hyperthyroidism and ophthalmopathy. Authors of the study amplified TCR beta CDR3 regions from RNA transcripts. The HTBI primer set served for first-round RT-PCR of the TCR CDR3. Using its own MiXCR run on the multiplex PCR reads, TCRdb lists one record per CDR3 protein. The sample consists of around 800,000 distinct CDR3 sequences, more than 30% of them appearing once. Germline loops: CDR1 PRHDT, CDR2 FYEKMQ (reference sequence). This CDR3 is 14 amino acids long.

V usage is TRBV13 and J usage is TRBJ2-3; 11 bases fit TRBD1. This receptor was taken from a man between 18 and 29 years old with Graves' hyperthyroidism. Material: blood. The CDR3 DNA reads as TGTGCCGGCAGCCCGGACAGGGGGCGCGATACGCAGTATTTT. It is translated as CAGSPDRGRDTQYF.